Below, one TCR beta chain is given with its context. Its antigen remains unidentified. There are no base qualities to consult, and no much larger clone falls within one base. This sample is part of a study of blood T cell repertoires in COVID-19 (dated by TCRdb to the early 2020s). For the wider study: Collaborator samples came from the United States, Italy and Spain and covered acute and convalescent phases of COVID-19. The prospective study material was composed of cDNA or gDNA derived from T cells, B-cell-depleted T cells, or PBMCs. The dataset comprised deeply sampled blood TCRbeta repertoires from subjects exposed to, actively infected with, or recovered from COVID-19. The repertoires were released in a freely available public database intended as a resource for research on the immune response to SARS-CoV-2. The samples were drawn from the first 160 participants of the ongoing ImmuneRACE study and from 950 to 1,500 subjects provided by 6 global collaborators. Nearly every sample came with metadata listing a de-identified subject ID, COVID-19 status, age in years and sex. Where available, HLA class I and class II types were obtained from metadata supplied by the sample provider rather than from assay-based typing.

Participants in the prospective study were enrolled through a virtual design, were aged about 18 to 100 years, and lived in fewer than 30 United States geographic areas. Cohort assignment in the prospective study relied on participant-reported clinical history from a screening survey and a study questionnaire. Exposed participants were defined as having been in contact with someone with a PCR-confirmed or clinician-diagnosed COVID-19 case within 2 weeks of study entry. In the prospective study, whole blood, serum and a nasopharyngeal or oropharyngeal swab were collected from each participant by mobile phlebotomists. Over a roughly 2-month period, participants in the prospective study had the option of providing additional blood draws and questionnaires. Prospective study blood samples were shipped either frozen or at room temperature before DNA extraction. Study-wide conclusions, independent of this receptor: Clinical and demographic metadata were provided uncurated, with the amount varying by source and participant.

Trimming at the junction amounts to 2 bases on V and 3 bases on J, and the germline ends lie 5 bases apart. From the germline V gene, CDR1 is LGHNT and CDR2 is FRNRAP. Taken from cysteine to phenylalanine, the CDR3 has 13 residues. Kept here is only the CDR3 DNA, which spans 39 bases and is read in frame from base 1. The immunoSEQ Assay, a bias-controlled multiplex PCR, was used to amplify TCRbeta CDR3 regions from genomic DNA. Per the source publication's procedure: Within the assay, amplification of reference gene primers was used to estimate how many nucleated cells each sample contained. To quantify the absolute abundance of each unique TCRbeta CDR3 rearrangement, sequence reads were collapsed and filtered. Productive Simpson clonality was computed per sample as the square root of Simpson's diversity index over productive rearrangements. The immuneACCESS repertoire file appears here via TCRdb, limited to in-frame rearrangements. These files lack a portion of the clones; in checked studies, under half of the deficit traces to unresolved V genes, and the cause of the others is not known. The V and J calls and clone size were taken over from that table, and D and trimming were inferred from the DNA. Across this sample there are 260,000 or so clones, with 83% seen only once. The top ten constitute less than 4% of the sample.

The receptor's source is a woman between 40 and 55 years old who had been exposed to COVID-19. The V gene is TRBV12-5 and the J gene is TRBJ1-5, with the D gene too uncertain to name. Sample: PBMCs or T cells enriched from blood (not recorded which). The nucleotide sequence is given as TGTGCTAGTGGTTTGCAATTCAATCAGCCCCAGCATTTT. This encodes CASGLQFNQPQHF.